This note documents a single T cell receptor beta chain sequence. What it binds is not known. Per germline, CDR1 LGHDT and CDR2 YNNKEL (reference sequence). The CDR3 length is 17 residues. V shed 6 bases and J 2 bases; nucleotides not matched to a gene: 8. cDNA came from about 0.51 to 1 ug RNA primed by random hexamers. Multiplex PCR with immunoSEQ amplified the TCR beta CDR3 across 54 Vbeta and 13 Jbeta. Each CDR3 protein is one row after TCRdb ran MiXCR on the immunoSEQ multiplex PCR reads. The table lists some 140,000 distinct CDR3 sequences, about 95% of them singletons. This entry is derived from a study of CD8 T cells in Susac syndrome. Study at large: Sequencing included Susac syndrome patients, six of them with active disease and under 10 in remission. Patients with Susac syndrome, at blood draw, were therapy-naive, on corticosteroids, or on intravenous immunoglobulin alone.

Study observations and caveats: Expansion of Susac CD8+ clones peaked in TEMRA cells and in active patients.

The source is a human donor with Susac syndrome. The chain couples TRBV3-1 to TRBJ2-3; the match to TRBD2 covers 13 bases. Sequencing was performed on CD8+ T cells from PBMCs. The CDR3 protein is CASRPWTSGSITDTQYF. As DNA, the CDR3 is TGTGCCAGCAGGCCCTGGACTAGCGGGAGTATCACAGATACGCAGTATTTT.